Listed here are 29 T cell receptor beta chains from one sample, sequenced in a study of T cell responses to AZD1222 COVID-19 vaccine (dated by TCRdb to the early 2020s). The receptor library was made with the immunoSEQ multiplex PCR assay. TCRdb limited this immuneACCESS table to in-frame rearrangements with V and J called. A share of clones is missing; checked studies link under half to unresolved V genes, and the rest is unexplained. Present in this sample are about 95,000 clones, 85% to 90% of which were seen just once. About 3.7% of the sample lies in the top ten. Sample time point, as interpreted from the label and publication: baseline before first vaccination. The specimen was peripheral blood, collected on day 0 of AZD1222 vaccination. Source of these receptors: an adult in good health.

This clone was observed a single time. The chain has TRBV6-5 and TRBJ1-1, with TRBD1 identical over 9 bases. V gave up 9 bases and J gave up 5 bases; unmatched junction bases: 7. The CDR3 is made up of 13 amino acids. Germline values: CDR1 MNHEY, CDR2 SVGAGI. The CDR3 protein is CASLDRGVTEAFF. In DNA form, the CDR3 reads TGTGCCAGTCTGGACAGGGGAGTTACTGAAGCTTTCTTT.

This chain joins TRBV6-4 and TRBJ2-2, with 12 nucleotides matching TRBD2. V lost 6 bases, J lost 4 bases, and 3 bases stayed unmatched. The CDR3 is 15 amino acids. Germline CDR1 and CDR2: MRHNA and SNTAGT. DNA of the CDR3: TGTGCCAGCAGGACTAGCGGGGGTAGCACCGGGGAGCTGTTTTTT. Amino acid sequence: CASRTSGGSTGELFF.

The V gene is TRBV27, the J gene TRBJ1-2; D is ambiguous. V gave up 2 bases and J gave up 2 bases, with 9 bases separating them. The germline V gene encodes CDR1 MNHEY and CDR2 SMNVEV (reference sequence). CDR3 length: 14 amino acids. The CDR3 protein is CASSLLGRNYGYTF. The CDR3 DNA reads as TGTGCCAGCAGTTTACTTGGCAGGAACTATGGCTACACCTTC.

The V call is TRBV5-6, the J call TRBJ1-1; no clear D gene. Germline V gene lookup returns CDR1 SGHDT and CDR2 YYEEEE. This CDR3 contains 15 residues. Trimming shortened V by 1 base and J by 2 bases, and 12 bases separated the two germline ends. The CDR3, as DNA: TGTGCCAGCAGCTTGATTTACGGCGCAAACACTGAAGCTTTCTTT. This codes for CASSLIYGANTEAFF.

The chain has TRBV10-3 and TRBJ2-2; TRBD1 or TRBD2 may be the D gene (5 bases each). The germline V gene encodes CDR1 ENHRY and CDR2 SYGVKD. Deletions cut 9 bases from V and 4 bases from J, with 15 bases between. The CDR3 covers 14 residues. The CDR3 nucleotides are TGTGCCATTTTGGGGGATTTGGGCACCGGGGAGCTGTTTTTT. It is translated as CAILGDLGTGELFF.

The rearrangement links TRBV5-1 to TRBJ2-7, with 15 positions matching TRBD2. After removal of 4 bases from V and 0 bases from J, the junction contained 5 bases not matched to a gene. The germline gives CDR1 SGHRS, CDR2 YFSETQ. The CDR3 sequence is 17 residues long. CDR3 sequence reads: CASSPGTSGGSSYEQYF. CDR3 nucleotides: TGCGCCAGCAGCCCTGGGACTAGCGGGGGGAGCTCCTACGAGCAGTACTTC.

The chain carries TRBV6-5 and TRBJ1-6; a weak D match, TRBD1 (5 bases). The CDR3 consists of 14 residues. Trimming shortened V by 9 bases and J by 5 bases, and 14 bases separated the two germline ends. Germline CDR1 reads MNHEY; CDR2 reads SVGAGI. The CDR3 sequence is CASHTGTDNSPLHF. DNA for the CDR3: TGTGCCAGTCACACCGGGACTGATAATTCACCCCTCCACTTT.

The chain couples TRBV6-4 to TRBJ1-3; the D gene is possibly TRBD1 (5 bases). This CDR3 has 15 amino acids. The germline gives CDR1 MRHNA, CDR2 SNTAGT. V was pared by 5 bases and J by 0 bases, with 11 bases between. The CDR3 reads CASSPTADSGNTIYF. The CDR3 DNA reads TGTGCCAGCAGTCCGACAGCGGACTCTGGAAACACCATATATTTT.

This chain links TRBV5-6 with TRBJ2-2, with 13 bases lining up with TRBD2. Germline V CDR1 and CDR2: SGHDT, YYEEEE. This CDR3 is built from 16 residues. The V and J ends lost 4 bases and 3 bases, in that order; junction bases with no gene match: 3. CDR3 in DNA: TGTGCCAGCAGCCTAGGACTAGCGGGGGACACCGGGGAGCTGTTTTTT. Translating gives CASSLGLAGDTGELFF.

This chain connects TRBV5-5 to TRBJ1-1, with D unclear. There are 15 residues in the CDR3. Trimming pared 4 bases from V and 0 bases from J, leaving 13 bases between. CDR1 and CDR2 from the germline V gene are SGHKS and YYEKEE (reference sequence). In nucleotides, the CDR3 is TGTGCCAGCAGCATAACTGCGTCAGTGAACACTGAAGCTTTCTTT. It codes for CASSITASVNTEAFF.

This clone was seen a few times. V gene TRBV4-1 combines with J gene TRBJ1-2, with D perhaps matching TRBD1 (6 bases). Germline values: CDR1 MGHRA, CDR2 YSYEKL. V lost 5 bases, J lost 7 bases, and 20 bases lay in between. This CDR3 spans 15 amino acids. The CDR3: CASSNLQGVNLGYTF. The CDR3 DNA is TGCGCCAGCAGCAATTTACAGGGTGTGAATCTTGGCTACACCTTC.

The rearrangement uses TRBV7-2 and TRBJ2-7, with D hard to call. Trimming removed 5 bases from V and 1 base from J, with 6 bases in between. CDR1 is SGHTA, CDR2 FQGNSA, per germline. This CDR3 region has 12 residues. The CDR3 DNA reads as TGTGCCAGCAGCCCTGCGTCCTACGAGCAGTACTTC. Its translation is CASSPASYEQYF.

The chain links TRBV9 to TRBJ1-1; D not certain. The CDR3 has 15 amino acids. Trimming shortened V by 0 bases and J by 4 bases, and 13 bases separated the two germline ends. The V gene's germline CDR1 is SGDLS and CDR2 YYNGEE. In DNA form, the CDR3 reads TGTGCCAGCAGCGTAGGGGCGGGAGGAGGCACTGAAGCTTTCTTT. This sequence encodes CASSVGAGGGTEAFF.

The CDR3: CASSPLVGGNQPQHF. The CDR3 coding sequence is TGTGCCAGCAGCCCTCTAGTGGGGGGCAATCAGCCCCAGCATTTT. The chain links TRBV4-2 to TRBJ1-5; the D gene is possibly TRBD1 (5 bases). The CDR3 is 15 residues long. V was shortened by 4 bases and J by 2 bases, with 12 bases between the two germline ends. CDR1 and CDR2 (germline): LGHNA, YNFKEQ.

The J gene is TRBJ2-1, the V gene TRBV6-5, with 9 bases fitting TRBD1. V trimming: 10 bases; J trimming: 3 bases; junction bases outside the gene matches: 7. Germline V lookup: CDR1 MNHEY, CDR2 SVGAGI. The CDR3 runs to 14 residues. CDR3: CAISETGGYNEQFF. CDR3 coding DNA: TGTGCCATCTCCGAGACAGGGGGCTACAATGAGCAGTTCTTC.

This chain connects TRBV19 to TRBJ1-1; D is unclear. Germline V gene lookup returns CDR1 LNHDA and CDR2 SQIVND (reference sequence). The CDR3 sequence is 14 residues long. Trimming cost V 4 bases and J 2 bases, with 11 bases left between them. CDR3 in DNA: TGTGCCAGTAGTAAAAACACCGATAACACTGAAGCTTTCTTT. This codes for CASSKNTDNTEAFF.

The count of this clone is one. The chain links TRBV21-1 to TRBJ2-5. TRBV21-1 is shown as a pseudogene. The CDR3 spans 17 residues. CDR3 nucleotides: TGTGCCAGCAGCACGACCCAAGTTGGGTGTAAGCAAGAGACCCAGTACTTC. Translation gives CASSTTQVGCKQETQYF.

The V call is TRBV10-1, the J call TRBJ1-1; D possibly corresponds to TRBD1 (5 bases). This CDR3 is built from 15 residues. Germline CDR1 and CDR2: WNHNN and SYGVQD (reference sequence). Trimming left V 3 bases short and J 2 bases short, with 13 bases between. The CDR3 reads CASSDGTSGNTEAFF. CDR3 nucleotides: TGCGCCAGCAGTGACGGGACCTCGGGCAACACTGAAGCTTTCTTT.

The CDR3 nucleotides read TGTGCCAGCAGTCTCGGCGCCGATCAGCCCCAGCATTTT. It translates to CASSLGADQPQHF. This rearrangement joins TRBV11-2 to TRBJ1-5; D gene uncertain. The germline CDR1 and CDR2 sequences are SGHAT and FQNNGV. V was clipped by 6 bases and J by 5 bases, with 11 bases between them. This CDR3 spans 13 amino acids. Full variable domain (outside the CDR3, taken from reference TRBV11-2 and TRBJ1-5): EAGVAQSPRYKIIEKRQSVAFWCNPISGHATLYWYQQILGQGPKLLIQFQNNGVVDDSQLPKDRFSAERLKGVDSTLKIQPAKLEDSAVYLCASSLGADQPQHFGDGTRLSIL.

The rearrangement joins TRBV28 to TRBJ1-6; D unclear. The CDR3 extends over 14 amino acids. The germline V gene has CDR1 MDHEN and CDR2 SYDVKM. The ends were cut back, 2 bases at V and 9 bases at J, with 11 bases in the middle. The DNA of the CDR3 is TGTGCCAGCAGTTTAACCGGGTTGGTTTCACCCCTCCACTTT. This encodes CASSLTGLVSPLHF.

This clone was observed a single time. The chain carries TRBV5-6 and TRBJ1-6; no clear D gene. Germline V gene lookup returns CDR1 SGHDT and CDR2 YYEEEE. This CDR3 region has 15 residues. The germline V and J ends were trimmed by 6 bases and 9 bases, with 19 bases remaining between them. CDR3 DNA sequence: TGTGCCAGCACCCTCTTCGAGGGCGTGGGTTCACCCCTCCACTTT. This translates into CASTLFEGVGSPLHF.

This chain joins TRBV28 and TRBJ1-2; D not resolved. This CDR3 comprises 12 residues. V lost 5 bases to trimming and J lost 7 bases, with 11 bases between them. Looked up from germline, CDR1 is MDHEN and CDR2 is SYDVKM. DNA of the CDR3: TGTGCCAGCAGTACGGGCAATGGTGGCTACACCTTC. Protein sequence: CASSTGNGGYTF.

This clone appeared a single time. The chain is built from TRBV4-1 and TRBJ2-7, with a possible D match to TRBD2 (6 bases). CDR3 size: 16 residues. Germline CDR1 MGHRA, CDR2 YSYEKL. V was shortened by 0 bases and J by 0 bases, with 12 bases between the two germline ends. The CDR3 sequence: CASSQDWTGVSYEQYF. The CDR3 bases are TGCGCCAGCAGCCAAGATTGGACGGGGGTCTCCTACGAGCAGTACTTC.

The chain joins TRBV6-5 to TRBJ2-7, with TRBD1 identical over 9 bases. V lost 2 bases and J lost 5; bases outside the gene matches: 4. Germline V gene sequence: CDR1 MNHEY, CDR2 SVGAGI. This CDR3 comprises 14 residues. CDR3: CASSYGDRVNEQYF. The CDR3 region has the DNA TGTGCCAGCAGTTACGGGGACAGGGTCAACGAGCAGTACTTC.

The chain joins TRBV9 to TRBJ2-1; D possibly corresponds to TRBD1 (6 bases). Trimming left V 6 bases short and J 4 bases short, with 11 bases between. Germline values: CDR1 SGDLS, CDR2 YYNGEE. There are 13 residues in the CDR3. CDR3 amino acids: CASTGGPYNEQFF. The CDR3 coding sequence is TGTGCCAGCACTGGGGGCCCTTACAATGAGCAGTTCTTC.

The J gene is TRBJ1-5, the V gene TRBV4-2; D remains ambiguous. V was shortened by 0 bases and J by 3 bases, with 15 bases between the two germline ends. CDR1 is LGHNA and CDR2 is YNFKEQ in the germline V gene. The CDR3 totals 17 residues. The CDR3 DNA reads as TGTGCCAGCAGCCAAGATACAGACGGTCGAAACAATCAGCCCCAGCATTTT. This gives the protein CASSQDTDGRNNQPQHF.

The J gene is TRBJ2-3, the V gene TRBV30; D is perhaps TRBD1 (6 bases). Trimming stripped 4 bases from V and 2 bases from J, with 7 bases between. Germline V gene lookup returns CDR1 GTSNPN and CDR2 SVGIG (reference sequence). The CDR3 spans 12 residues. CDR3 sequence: CAWTGDTDTQYF. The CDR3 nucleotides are TGTGCCTGGACAGGGGACACAGATACGCAGTATTTT.

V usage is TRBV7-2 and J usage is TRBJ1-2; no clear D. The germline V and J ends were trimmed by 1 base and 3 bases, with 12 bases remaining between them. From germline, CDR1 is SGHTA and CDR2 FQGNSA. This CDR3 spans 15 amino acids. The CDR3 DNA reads TGTGCCAGCAGCTTAGGTGACTCTACCCACTATGGCTACACCTTC. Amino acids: CASSLGDSTHYGYTF.

CDR3 protein: CASSPGTVGDTQYF. Here the CDR3 DNA reads TGTGCCAGCAGCCCCGGGACAGTGGGGGATACGCAGTATTTT. This chain links TRBV5-6 with TRBJ2-3; 7 bases are shared with TRBD1. The ends lost 4 bases at V and 6 bases at J; junction bases unmatched: 8. The CDR3 extends over 14 amino acids. CDR1 SGHDT and CDR2 YYEEEE come from the germline V gene. Combining the CDR3 with reference TRBV5-6 and TRBJ2-3 gives the whole variable domain DAGVTQSPTHLIKTRGQQVTLRCSPKSGHDTVSWYQQALGQGPQFIFQYYEEEERQRGNFPDRFSGHQFPNYSSELNVNALLLGDSALYLCASSPGTVGDTQYFGPGTRLTVL.